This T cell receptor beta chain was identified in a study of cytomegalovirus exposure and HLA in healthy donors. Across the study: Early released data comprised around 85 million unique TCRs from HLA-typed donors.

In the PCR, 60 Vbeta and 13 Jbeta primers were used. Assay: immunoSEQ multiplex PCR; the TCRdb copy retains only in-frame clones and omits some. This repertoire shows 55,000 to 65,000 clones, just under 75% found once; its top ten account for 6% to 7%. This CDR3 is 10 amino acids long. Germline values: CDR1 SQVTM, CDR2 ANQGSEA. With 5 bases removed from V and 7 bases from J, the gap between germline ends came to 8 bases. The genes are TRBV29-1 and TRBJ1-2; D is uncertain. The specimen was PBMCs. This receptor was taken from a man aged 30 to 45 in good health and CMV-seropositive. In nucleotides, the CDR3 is TGCAGCGTTCCCGGGTTTGGCTACACCTTC. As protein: CSVPGFGYTF.